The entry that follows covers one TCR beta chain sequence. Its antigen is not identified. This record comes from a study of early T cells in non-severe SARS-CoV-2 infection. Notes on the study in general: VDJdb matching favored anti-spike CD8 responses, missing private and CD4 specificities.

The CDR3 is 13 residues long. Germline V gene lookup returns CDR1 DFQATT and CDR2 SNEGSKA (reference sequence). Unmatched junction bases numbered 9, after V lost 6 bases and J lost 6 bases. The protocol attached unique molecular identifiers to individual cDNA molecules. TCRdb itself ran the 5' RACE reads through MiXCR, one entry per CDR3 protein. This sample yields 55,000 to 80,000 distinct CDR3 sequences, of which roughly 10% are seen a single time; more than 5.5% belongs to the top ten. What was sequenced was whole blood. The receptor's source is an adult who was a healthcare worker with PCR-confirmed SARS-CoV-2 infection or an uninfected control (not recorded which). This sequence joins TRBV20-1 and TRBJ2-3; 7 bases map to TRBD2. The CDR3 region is CSAARGGVDTQYF. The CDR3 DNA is TGCAGTGCCGCCCGTGGGGGGGTTGATACGCAGTATTTT.